This paragraph covers one T cell receptor beta chain sequence. Its antigen is as yet unknown. The sample comes from a study of regulatory T cells in long-lasting Graves disease. Study-wide results and limits: In persistent patients, shared public clonotypes (roughly 2,800) outnumbered those in new patients (about 890).

Documented time point: newly diagnosed GD, antithyroid drugs for less than 3 months. PBMCs provided the RNA from which the TCR library was made. Sequencing libraries for TCR beta were prepared with iRepertoire HTBI primers and Arm-PCR of CDR3 regions. TCRdb processed the multiplex PCR reads anew with MiXCR; each CDR3 protein has one entry. The sample has 680,000 or so distinct CDR3 sequences, about 15% seen once. Germline-derived CDR1 and CDR2 are GTSNPN and SVGIG (reference sequence). The CDR3 has 14 amino acids. This sample was also put to use in a study of T cells in Graves' hyperthyroidism and ophthalmopathy. From that second work: Diagnosis of hyperthyroidism was new in patients aged 18 to 65, and its duration was under 2 months.

The sequenced sample was peripheral blood mononuclear cells (PBMCs), obtained at new diagnosis, from a patient treated with antithyroid drugs. The receptor was isolated from a woman under 40 with Graves disease. J is TRBJ2-3 and V is TRBV30; no definite D call. The better agreement between TRBJ2-5 and the DNA end casts doubt on the J call. The CDR3 sequence is CAWSWQATGGTQYF. CDR3 coding DNA: TGTGCCTGGAGTTGGCAGGCCACCGGTGGAACCCAGTACTTC.